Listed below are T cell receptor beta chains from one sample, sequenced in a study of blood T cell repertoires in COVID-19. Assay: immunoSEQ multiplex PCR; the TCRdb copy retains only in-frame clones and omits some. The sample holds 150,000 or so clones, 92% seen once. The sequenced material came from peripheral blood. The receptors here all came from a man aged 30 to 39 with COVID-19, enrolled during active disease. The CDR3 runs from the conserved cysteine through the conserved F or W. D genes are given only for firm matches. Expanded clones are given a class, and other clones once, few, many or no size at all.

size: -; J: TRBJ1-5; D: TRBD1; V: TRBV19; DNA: TGTGCCAGTAGTACGGGACAGCCCCGCAATCAGCCCCAGCATTTT; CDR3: CASSTGQPRNQPQHF
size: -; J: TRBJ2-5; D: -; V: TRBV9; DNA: TGTGCCAGCAGCGTTGGACTGTTTGGGGTCTCTCGGACCCAGTACTTC; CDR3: CASSVGLFGVSRTQYF
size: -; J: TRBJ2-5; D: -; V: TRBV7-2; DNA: TGTGCCAGCAGCTTAGGGCCAGTGGAGGAGACCCAGTACTTC; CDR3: CASSLGPVEETQYF
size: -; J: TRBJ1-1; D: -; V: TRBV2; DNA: TGTGCCAGCAGGACACAGGGCCATGAATATTCTGAAGCTTTCTTT; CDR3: CASRTQGHEYSEAFF
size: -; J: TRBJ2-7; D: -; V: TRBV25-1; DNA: TGTGCCAGCAGGGGAGCCTACGAGCAGTACTTC; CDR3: CASRGAYEQYF
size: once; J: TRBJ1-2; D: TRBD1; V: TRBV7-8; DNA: TGTGCCAGCAGCCTCCTAGACAGGGACATCTATGGCTACACCTTC; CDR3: CASSLLDRDIYGYTF
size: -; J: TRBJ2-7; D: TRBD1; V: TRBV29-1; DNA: TGCAGCGTTACGCAAGACAGGGGGCTGTACGAGCAGTACTTC; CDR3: CSVTQDRGLYEQYF
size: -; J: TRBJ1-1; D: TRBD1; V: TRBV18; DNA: TGTGCCAGCTCACGCGTGGACAGGGAGACTGAAGCTTTCTTT; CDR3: CASSRVDRETEAFF
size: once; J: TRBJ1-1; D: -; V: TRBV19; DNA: TGTGCCAGTAGTATGGGCAGTTTGAACACTGAAGCTTTCTTT; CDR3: CASSMGSLNTEAFF
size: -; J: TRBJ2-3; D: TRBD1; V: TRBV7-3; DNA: TGTGCCAGCAGCTCTGGACAGGGTGCAGTGGGTACGCAGTATTTT; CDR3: CASSSGQGAVGTQYF
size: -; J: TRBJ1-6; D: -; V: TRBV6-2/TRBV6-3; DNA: TGTGCCAGCAGTTCGGGACTCCTCCACTTT; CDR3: CASSSGLLHF
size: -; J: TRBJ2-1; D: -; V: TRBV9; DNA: TGTGCCAGCACCCTTTCCCCCGATATGGCGGGGGCTTACAATGAGCAGTTCTTC; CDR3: CASTLSPDMAGAYNEQFF
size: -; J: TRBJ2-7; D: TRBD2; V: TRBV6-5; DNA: TGTGCCAGCAGTTACTCAGTAGCGGGCCCATCCTACGAGCAGTACTTC; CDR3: CASSYSVAGPSYEQYF
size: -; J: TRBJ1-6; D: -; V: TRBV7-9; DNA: TGTGCCAGCAGCTTCACAGGGTATGGTTCACCCCTCCACTTT; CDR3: CASSFTGYGSPLHF
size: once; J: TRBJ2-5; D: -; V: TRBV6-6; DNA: TGTGCCAGCAGTTCCCCGCTAGCGTACCAAGAGACCCAGTACTTC; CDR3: CASSSPLAYQETQYF
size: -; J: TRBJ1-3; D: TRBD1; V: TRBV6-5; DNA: TGTGCCAGCAGGGGACAGCCATACTCTGGAAACACCATATATTTT; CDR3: CASRGQPYSGNTIYF
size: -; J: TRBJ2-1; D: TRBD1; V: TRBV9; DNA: TGTGCCAGCAGCGTAGGAGTACAGGGGCCCCAGCAGTTCTTC; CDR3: CASSVGVQGPQQFF
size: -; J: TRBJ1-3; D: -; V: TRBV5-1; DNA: TGCGCCAGCAGCCAGGGCCCAGAATACACCATATATTTT; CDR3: CASSQGPEYTIYF
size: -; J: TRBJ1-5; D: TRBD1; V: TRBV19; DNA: TGTGCCAGTAGTATAAGCTGGGGGACAGGATATCAGCCCCAGCATTTT; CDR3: CASSISWGTGYQPQHF
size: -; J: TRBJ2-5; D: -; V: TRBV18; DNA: TGTGCCAGCTCACCCACAGCTGGACAAGAGACCCAGTACTTC; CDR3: CASSPTAGQETQYF
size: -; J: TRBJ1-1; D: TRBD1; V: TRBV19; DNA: TGTGCCAGTAGTATTCAAGGACAGGGGGCAGAAGCTTTCTTT; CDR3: CASSIQGQGAEAFF
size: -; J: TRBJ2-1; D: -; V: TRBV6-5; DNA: TGTGCCAGCAGTTACTCGGACAGTAATGAGCAGTTCTTC; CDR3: CASSYSDSNEQFF
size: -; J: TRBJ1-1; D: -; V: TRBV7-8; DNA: TGTGCCAGCAGCCCCCAGGGATACACTGAAGCTTTCTTT; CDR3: CASSPQGYTEAFF
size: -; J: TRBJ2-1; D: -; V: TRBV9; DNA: TGTGCCAGCAGCGTTGGACAGAGCTCCTACAATGAGCAGTTCTTC; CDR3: CASSVGQSSYNEQFF
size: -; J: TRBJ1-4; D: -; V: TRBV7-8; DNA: TGTGCCAGCAGCTTAGCAAGGGGTGGTGAAAAACTGTTTTTT; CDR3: CASSLARGGEKLFF
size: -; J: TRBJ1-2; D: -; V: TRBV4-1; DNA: TGCGCCAGCAGCCAACCAACAAAACCGTTGGACTATGGCTACACCTTC; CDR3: CASSQPTKPLDYGYTF
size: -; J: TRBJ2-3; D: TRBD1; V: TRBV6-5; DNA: TGTGCCAGCAGTCAGAGGACAGGTAGCACAGATACGCAGTATTTT; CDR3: CASSQRTGSTDTQYF
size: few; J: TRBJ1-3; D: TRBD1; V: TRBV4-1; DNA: TGCGCCAGCAGCCTAGAGGGGGCGCGAAGAAACACCATATATTTT; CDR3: CASSLEGARRNTIYF
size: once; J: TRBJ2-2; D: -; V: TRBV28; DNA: TGTGCCAGCAGCCCGGGGGACAGAGACACCGGGGAGCTGTTTTTT; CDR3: CASSPGDRDTGELFF
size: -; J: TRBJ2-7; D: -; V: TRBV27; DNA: TGTGCCAGCAGTTTAGGGGGGTCTGTCTACGAGCAGTACTTC; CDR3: CASSLGGSVYEQYF
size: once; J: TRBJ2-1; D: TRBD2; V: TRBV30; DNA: TGTGCCTGGAGGCGGGAGGGCCGCAGTGAGCAGTTCTTC; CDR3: CAWRREGRSEQFF
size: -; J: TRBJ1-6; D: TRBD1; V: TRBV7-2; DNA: TGTGCCAGCAGCCCCCGGGACAGCCATTCACCCCTCCACTTT; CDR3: CASSPRDSHSPLHF
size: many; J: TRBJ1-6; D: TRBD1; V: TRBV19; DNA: TGTGCCAGTAGTATGGGAGGACAGGGCGACGGGTCACCCCTCCACTTT; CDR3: CASSMGGQGDGSPLHF
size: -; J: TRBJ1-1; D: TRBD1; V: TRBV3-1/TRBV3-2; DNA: TGTGCCAGCAGCCAATCCCGGGACAGGGTTGCTTTCTTT; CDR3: CASSQSRDRVAFF
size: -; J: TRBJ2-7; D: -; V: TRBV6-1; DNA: TGTGCCAGCAGTGAAGCGCGGTACGAGCAGTACTTC; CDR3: CASSEARYEQYF